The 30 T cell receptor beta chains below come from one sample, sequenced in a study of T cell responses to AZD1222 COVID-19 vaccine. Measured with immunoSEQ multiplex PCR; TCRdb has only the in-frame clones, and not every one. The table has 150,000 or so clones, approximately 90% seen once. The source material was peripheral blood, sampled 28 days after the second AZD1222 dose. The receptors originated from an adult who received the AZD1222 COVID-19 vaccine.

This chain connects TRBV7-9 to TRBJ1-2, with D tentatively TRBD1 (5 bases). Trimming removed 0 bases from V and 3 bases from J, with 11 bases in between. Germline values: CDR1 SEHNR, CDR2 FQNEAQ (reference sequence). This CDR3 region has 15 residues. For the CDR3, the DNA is TGTGCCAGCAGCTTAGCGGTGGGGACCGACTATGGCTACACCTTC. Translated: CASSLAVGTDYGYTF.

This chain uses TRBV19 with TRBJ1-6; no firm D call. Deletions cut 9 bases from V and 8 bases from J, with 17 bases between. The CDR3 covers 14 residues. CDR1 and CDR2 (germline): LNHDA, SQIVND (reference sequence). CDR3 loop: CASGGRTDHSPLHF. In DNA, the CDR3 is TGTGCCAGCGGTGGGCGCACAGACCATTCACCCCTCCACTTT. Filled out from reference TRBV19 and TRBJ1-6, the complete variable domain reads DGGITQSPKYLFRKEGQNVTLSCEQNLNHDAMYWYRQDPGQGLRLIYYSQIVNDFQKGDIAEGYSVSREKKESFPLTVTSAQKNPTAFYLCASGGRTDHSPLHFGNGTRLTVT.

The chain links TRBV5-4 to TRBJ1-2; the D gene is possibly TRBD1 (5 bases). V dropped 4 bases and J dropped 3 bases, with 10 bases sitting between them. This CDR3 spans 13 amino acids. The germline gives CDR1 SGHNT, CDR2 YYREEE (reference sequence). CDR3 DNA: TGTGCCAGCAGCCAGGGCTTGGACTATGGCTACACCTTC. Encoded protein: CASSQGLDYGYTF.

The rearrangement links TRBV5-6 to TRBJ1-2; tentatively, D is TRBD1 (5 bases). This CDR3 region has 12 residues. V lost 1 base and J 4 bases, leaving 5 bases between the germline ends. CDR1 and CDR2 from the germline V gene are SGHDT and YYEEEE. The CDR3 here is CASSLRGYGYTF. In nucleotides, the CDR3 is TGTGCCAGCAGCTTGAGGGGCTATGGCTACACCTTC.

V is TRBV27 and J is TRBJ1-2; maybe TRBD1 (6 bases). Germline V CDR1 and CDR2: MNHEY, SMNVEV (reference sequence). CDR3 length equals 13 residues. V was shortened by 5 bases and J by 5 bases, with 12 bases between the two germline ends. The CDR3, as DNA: TGTGCCAGCAGTCAGGGGACCCCTTATGGCTACACCTTC. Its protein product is CASSQGTPYGYTF.

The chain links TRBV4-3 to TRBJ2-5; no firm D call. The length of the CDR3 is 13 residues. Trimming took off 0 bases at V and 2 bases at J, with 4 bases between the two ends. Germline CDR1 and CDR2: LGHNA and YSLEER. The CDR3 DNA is TGCGCCAGCAGCCAAGATCCTCAAGAGACCCAGTACTTC. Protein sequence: CASSQDPQETQYF.

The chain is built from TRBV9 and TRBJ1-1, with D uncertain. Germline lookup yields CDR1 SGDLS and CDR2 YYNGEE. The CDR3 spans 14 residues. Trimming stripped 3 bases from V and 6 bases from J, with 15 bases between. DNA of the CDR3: TGTGCCAGCAGCGCTGGTCGGGCCTCCTCTGAAGCTTTCTTT. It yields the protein CASSAGRASSEAFF. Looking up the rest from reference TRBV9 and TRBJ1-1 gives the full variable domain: DSGVTQTPKHLITATGQRVTLRCSPRSGDLSVYWYQQSLDQGLQFLIQYYNGEERAKGNILERFSAQQFPDLHSELNLSSLELGDSALYFCASSAGRASSEAFFGQGTRLTVV.

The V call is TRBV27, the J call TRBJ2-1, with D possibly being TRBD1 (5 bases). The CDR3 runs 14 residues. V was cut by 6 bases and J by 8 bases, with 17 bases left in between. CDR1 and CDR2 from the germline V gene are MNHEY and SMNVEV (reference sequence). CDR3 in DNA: TGTGCCAGCAGCCCGGACCCTAGGGGTGATGAGCAGTTCTTC. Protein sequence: CASSPDPRGDEQFF.

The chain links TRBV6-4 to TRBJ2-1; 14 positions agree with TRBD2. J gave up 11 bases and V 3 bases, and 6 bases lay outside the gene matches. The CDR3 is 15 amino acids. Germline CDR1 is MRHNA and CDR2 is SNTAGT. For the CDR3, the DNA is TGTGCCAGCAGTGAAGGACTAGCGGGGGGCCATCAGCAGTTCTTC. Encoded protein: CASSEGLAGGHQQFF.

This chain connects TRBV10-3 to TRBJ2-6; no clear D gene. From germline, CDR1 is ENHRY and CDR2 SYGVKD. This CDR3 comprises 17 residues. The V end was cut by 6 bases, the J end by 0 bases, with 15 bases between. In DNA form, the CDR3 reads TGTGCCATCAGCCGCTACTCAGTAGACTCTGGGGCCAACGTCCTGACTTTC. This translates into CAISRYSVDSGANVLTF.

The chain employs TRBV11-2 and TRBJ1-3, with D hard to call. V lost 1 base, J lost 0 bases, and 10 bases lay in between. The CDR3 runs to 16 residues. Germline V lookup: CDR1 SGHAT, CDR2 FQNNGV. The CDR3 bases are TGTGCCAGCAGCTTAGTTCTGCTGGGCTCTGGAAACACCATATATTTT. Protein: CASSLVLLGSGNTIYF.

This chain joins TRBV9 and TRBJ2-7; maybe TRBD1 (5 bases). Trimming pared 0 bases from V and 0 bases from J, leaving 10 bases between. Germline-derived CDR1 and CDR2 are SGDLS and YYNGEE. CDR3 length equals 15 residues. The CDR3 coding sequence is TGTGCCAGCAGCGTAGAAGGGGTCGCCTCCTACGAGCAGTACTTC. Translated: CASSVEGVASYEQYF.

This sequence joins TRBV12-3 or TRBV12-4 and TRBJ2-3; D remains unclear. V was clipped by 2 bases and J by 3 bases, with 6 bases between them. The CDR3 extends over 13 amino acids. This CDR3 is CASSLSGTDTQYF. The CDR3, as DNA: TGTGCCAGCAGTTTATCCGGGACAGATACGCAGTATTTT.

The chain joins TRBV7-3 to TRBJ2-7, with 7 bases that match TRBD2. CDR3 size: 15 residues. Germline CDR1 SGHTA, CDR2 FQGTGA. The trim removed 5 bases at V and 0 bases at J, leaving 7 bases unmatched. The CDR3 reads CASSTLPGGSYEQYF. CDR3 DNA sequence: TGTGCCAGCAGCACTCTACCGGGGGGCTCCTACGAGCAGTACTTC.

The CDR3 DNA reads TGTGCCAGCAGCGATCGGACGGATCAGGACGGCTACACCTTC. Its protein product is CASSDRTDQDGYTF. The chain uses TRBV9 and TRBJ1-2; unclear D gene. The CDR3 sequence is 14 residues long. Germline lookup yields CDR1 SGDLS and CDR2 YYNGEE. V shed 3 bases and J shed 8 bases, with 17 bases lying between them. The full variable domain, rest sourced from reference TRBV9 and TRBJ1-2, is DSGVTQTPKHLITATGQRVTLRCSPRSGDLSVYWYQQSLDQGLQFLIQYYNGEERAKGNILERFSAQQFPDLHSELNLSSLELGDSALYFCASSDRTDQDGYTFGSGTRLTVV.

CDR3 bases: TGTGCCAGTAGTTTGCGGACAGGAAAGACGCGAGAGACCCAGTACTTC. Translated: CASSLRTGKTRETQYF. V usage is TRBV19 and J usage is TRBJ2-5; 7 bases are shared with TRBD1. The CDR3 extends over 16 amino acids. J lost 4 bases, V lost 5 bases, and 13 bases had no gene match. Germline V lookup: CDR1 LNHDA, CDR2 SQIVND (reference sequence).

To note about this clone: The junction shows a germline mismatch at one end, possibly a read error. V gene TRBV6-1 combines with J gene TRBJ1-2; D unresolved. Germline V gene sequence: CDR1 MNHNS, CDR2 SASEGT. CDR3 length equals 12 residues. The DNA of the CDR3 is TGTGCCAGCAGCGAAGGGAACTATGGCTACACCTTC. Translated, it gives CASSEGNYGYTF.

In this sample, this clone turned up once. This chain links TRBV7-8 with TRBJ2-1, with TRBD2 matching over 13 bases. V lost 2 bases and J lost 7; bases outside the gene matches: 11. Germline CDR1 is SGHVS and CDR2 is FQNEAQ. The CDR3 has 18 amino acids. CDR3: CASSLFGRLAGGGNEQFF. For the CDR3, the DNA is TGTGCCAGCAGCTTATTCGGCAGACTAGCGGGGGGTGGGAATGAGCAGTTCTTC.

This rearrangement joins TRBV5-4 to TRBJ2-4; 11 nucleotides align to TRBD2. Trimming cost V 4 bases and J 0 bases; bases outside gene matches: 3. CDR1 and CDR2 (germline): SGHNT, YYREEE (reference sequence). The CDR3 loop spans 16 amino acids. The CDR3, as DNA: TGTGCCAGCAGCCTGGGGACTAGCGGAGCCAAAAACATTCAGTACTTC. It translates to CASSLGTSGAKNIQYF.

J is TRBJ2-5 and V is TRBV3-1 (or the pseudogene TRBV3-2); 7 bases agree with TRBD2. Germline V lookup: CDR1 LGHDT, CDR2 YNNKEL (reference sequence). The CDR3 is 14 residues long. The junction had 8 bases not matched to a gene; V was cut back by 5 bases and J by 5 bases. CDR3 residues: CASSSQIAGETQYF. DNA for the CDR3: TGTGCCAGCAGCTCACAAATAGCGGGCGAGACCCAGTACTTC.

CDR3 sequence: CASSDQQGSDIYEQYF. CDR3 nucleotides: TGTGCCAGCAGTGACCAACAGGGGTCTGATATCTACGAGCAGTACTTC. This sequence joins TRBV6-4 and TRBJ2-7, with 7 positions matching TRBD1. The CDR3 contains 16 residues. V was clipped by 2 bases and J by 3 bases; unmatched bases: 10. Germline V CDR1 and CDR2: MRHNA, SNTAGT.

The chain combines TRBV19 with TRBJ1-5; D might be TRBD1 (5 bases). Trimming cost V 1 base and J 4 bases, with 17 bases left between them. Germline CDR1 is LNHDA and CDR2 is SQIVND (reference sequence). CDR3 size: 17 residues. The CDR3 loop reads CASSIGRDLPGNQPQHF. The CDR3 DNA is TGTGCCAGTAGTATAGGGCGGGACCTCCCGGGGAATCAGCCCCAGCATTTT.

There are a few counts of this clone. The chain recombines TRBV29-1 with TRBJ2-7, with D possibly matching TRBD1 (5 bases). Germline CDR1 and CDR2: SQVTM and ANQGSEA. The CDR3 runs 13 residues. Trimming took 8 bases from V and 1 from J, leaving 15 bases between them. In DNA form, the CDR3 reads TGCAGCTTTTTACAGGCCGATTCCTACGAGCAGTACTTC. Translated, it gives CSFLQADSYEQYF.

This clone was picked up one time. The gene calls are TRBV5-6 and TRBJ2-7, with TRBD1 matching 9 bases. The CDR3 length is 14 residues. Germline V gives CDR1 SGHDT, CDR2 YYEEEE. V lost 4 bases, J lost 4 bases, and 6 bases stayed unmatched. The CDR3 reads CASSKGTGFYEQYF. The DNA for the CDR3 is TGTGCCAGCAGCAAAGGGACAGGGTTTTACGAGCAGTACTTC. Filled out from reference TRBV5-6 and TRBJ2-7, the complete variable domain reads DAGVTQSPTHLIKTRGQQVTLRCSPKSGHDTVSWYQQALGQGPQFIFQYYEEEERQRGNFPDRFSGHQFPNYSSELNVNALLLGDSALYLCASSKGTGFYEQYFGPGTRLTVT.

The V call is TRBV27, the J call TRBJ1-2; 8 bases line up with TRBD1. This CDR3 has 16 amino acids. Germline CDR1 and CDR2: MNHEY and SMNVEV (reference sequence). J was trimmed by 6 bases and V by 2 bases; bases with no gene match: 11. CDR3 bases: TGTGCCAGCAGTTTAATCTCAGGGGGCCTCAGAGATGGCTACACCTTC. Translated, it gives CASSLISGGLRDGYTF.

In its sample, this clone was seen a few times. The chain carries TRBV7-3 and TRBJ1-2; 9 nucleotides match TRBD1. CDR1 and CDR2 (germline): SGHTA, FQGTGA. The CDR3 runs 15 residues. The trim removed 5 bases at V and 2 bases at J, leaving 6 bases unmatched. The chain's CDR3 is CASSLEGTGNYGYTF. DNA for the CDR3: TGTGCCAGCAGCCTAGAAGGGACAGGGAACTATGGCTACACCTTC. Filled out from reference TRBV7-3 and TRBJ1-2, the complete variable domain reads GAGVSQTPSNKVTEKGKYVELRCDPISGHTALYWYRQSLGQGPEFLIYFQGTGAADDSGLPNDRFFAVRPEGSVSTLKIQRTERGDSAVYLCASSLEGTGNYGYTFGSGTRLTVV.

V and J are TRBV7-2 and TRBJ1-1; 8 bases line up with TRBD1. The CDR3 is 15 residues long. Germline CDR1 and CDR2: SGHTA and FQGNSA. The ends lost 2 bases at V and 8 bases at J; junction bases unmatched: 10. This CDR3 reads CASSLWAGGALEAFF. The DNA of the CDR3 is TGTGCCAGCAGCTTATGGGCAGGGGGCGCGTTAGAAGCTTTCTTT.

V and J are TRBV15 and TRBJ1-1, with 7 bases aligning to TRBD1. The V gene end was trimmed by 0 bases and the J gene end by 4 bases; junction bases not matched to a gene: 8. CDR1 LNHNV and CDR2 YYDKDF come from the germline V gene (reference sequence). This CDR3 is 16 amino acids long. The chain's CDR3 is CATSRDPDRAGTEAFF. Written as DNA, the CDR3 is TGTGCCACCAGCAGAGATCCAGACAGGGCGGGCACTGAAGCTTTCTTT.

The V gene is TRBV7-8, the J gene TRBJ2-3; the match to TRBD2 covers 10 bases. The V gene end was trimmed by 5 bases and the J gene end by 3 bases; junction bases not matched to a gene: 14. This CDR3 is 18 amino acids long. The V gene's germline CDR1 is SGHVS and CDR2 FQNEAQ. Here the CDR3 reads CASSASSGGRGRTDTQYF. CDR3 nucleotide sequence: TGTGCCAGCAGCGCATCTAGCGGGGGACGGGGAAGGACAGATACGCAGTATTTT.

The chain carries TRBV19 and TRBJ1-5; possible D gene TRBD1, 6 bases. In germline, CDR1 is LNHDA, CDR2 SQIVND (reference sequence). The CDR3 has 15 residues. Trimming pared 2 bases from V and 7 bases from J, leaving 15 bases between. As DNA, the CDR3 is TGTGCCAGTAGTATACAGGGGTGGGCCCACCAGCCCCAGCATTTT. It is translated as CASSIQGWAHQPQHF.